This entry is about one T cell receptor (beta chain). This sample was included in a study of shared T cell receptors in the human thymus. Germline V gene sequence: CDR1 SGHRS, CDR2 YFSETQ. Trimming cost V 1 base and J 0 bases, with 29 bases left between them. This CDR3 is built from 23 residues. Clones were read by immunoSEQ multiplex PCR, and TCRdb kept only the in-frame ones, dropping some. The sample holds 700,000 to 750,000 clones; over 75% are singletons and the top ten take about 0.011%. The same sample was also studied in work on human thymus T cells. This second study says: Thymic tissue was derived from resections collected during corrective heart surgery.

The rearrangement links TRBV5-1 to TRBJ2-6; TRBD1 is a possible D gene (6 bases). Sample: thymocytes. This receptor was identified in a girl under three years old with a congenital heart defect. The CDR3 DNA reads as TGCGCCAGCAGCTTGCGAGAACCGGGACAAGGATATGCGCCTATCTCTGGGGCCAACGTCCTGACTTTC. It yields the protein CASSLREPGQGYAPISGANVLTF.